This T cell receptor (beta chain) is drawn from a study of breast tumors, draining lymph nodes, adjacent tissues. TCRdb re-analysed the multiplex PCR reads in MiXCR, keeping a single row per CDR3 protein. The profile shows some 25,000 distinct CDR3 sequences, roughly three quarters of them singletons. CDR1 is SGHDT and CDR2 is YYEEEE in the germline V gene. The CDR3 has 15 amino acids. The V and J ends lost 5 bases and 0 bases respectively, with 12 bases between them. Overall study findings and caveats: Findings are consistent with lymph node origin and intratumoral expansion of most tumor T cells. Tumor repertoires ranked between lymph nodes and nontumor tissue in diversity, with V and J gene preferences.

The count of this clonotype is one. Its cognate antigen is unknown. Specimen: tumor-adjacent breast tissue. The sequence was obtained from a female donor with breast cancer. Some clones in this sample may be carry-over from other donors' samples. The J gene is TRBJ1-3, the V gene TRBV5-6, with D possibly TRBD1 on 6 matching bases. In DNA, the CDR3 is TGTGCCAGCAGATCTCAGGGGAACTCTGGAAACACCATATATTTT. Protein: CASRSQGNSGNTIYF.